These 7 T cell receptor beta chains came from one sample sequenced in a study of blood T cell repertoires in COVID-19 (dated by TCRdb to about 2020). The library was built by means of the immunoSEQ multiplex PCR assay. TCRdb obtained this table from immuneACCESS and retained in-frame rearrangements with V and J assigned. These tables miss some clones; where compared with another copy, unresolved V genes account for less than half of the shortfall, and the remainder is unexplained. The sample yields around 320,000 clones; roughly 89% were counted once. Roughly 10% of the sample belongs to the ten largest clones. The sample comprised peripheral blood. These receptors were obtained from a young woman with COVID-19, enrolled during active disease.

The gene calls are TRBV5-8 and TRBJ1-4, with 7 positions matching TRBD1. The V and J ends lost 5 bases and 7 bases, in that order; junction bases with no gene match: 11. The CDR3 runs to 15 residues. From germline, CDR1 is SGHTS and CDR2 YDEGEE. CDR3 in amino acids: CASRHQTGVAEKLFF. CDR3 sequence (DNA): TGTGCCAGCAGACACCAAACAGGGGTCGCTGAAAAACTGTTTTTT.

The CDR3 loop is CASSLVHRSYEQYF. CDR3 in DNA: TGTGCCAGCAGCTTAGTACACAGATCCTACGAGCAGTACTTC. This chain uses TRBV7-2 with TRBJ2-7; D remains ambiguous. V shed 1 base and J shed 1 base, with 8 bases lying between them. The germline V gene encodes CDR1 SGHTA and CDR2 FQGNSA. The CDR3 has 14 amino acids.

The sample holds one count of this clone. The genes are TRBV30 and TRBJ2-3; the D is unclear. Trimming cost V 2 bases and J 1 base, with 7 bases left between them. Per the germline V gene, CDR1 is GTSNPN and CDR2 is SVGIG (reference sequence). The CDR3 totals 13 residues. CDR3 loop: CAWSPLGTDTQYF. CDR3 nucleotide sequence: TGTGCCTGGAGTCCCCTTGGCACAGATACGCAGTATTTT.

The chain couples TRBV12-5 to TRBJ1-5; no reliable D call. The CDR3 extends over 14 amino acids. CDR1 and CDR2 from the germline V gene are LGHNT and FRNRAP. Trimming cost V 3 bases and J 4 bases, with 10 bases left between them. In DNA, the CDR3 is TGTGCTAGTGGTTTAGGACTGGGAAATCAGCCCCAGCATTTT. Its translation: CASGLGLGNQPQHF.

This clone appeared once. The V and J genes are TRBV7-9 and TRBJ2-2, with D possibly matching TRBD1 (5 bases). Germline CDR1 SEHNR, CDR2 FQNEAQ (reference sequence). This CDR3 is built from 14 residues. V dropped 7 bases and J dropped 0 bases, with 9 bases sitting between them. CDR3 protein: CASTPDTNTGELFF. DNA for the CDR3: TGTGCCAGCACCCCGGACACGAACACCGGGGAGCTGTTTTTT.

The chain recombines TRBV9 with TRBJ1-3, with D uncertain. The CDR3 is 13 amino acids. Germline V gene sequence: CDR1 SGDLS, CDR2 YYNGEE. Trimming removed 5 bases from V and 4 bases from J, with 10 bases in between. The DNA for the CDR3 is TGTGCCAGCAGAACAGAACCCGGAAACACCATATATTTT. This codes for CASRTEPGNTIYF.

The CDR3 DNA is TGTGCCAGCAGTGGGACTCAAAACATTCAGTACTTC. It is translated as CASSGTQNIQYF. V and J are TRBV2 and TRBJ2-4; possibly TRBD2 for D (5 bases). Trimming pared 4 bases from V and 5 bases from J, leaving 6 bases between. The germline CDR1 and CDR2 sequences are SNHLY and FYNNEI. The CDR3 is made up of 12 amino acids.